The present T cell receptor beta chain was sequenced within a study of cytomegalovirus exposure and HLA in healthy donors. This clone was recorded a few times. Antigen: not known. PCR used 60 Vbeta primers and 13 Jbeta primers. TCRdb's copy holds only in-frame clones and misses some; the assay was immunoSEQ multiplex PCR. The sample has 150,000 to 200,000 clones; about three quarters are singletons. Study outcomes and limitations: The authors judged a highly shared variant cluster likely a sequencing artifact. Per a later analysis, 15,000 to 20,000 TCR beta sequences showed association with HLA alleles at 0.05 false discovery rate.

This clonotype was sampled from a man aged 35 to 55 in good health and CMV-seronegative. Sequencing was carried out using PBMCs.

The CDR3 region is CASSQLGTGQETQYF. As DNA, the CDR3 is TGTGCCAGCTCACAACTTGGGACAGGTCAAGAGACCCAGTACTTC. V and J are TRBV18 and TRBJ2-5; 8 nucleotides agree with TRBD1. V lost 4 bases, J lost 2 bases, and 6 bases stayed unmatched. The CDR3 is made up of 15 amino acids. Germline V gene lookup returns CDR1 KGHSH and CDR2 LQKENI.